The TCR beta chain under discussion was sequenced for a study of T cell responses to AZD1222 COVID-19 vaccine. Points from the study as a whole: Spike-specific TCR breadth and depth grew following two AZD1222 doses. Only a handful of people who got AZD1222 tested seropositive at baseline. Nearly half of the spike-specific TCRs reportedly recognize variant regions that carry no mutations. Donors were mostly white British, more females; clonal diversity possibly underestimated.

In regard to this clone: Its specificity is not known.

Trimming removed 5 bases at V and 1 base at J, with 8 bases between. The CDR3 consists of 13 residues. Per the germline V gene, CDR1 is MNHEY and CDR2 is SMNVEV (reference sequence). This table comes from immunoSEQ multiplex PCR, and its TCRdb copy is limited to in-frame clones, with some not included. The sample holds approximately 120,000 clones, 80% to 90% seen once. The sequence was collected from an adult who received the AZD1222 COVID-19 vaccine. The chain links TRBV27 to TRBJ2-5; D call uncertain. Sequenced here: peripheral blood, sampled 28 days after the second AZD1222 dose. CDR3 in DNA: TGTGCCAGCAGTCACTCACCCCAAGAGACCCAGTACTTC. Its protein is CASSHSPQETQYF.